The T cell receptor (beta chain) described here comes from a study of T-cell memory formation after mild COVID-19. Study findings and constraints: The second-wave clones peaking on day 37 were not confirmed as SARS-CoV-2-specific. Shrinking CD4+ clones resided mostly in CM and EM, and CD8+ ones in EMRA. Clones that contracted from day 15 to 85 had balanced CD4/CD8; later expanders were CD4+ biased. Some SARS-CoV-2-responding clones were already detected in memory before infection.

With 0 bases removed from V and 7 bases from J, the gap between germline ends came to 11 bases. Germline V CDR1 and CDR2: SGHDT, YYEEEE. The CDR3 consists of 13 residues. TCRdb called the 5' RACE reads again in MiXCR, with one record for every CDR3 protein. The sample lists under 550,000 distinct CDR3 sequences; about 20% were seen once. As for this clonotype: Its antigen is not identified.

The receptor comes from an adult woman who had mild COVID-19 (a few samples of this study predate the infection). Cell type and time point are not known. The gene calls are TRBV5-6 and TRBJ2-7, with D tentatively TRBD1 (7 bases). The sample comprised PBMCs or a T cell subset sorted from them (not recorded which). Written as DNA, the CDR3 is TGTGCCAGCAGCTTGGTTTCAGGGGGGGAGCAGTACTTC. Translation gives CASSLVSGGEQYF.